These 22 T cell receptor beta chains share one sample of origin, sequenced in a study of T-cell reconstitution after alpha-beta-depleted transplantation in children. Researchers prepared the TCRbeta library using unique molecular identifiers, the study reports. One entry per CDR3 protein, called by TCRdb with MiXCR from the PCR reads. The table lists 540,000 or so distinct CDR3 sequences, more than 20% of them singletons. Sequences were derived from PBMCs, mostly from graft donor cells, sampled 360 days after TCRalphabeta/CD19-depleted stem cell transplant. The source of these receptors is a boy under two years old who had a stem cell transplant for acute myeloid leukemia, so the T cells may come from the graft donor.

This clonotype was found a few times. The V gene is TRBV20-1, the J gene TRBJ2-7; unclear D gene. Germline loops: CDR1 DFQATT, CDR2 SNEGSKA (reference sequence). This CDR3 comprises 11 residues. In nucleotides, the CDR3 is TGCAGCCCGGCTTCCTTCTACGAGCAGTACGTC. Translated, it gives CSPASFYEQYV.

This clonotype has just a few counts. The V gene is TRBV11-2, the J gene TRBJ2-2; 8 bases map to TRBD1. The CDR3 consists of 15 residues. Germline V lookup: CDR1 SGHAT, CDR2 FQNNGV. The junction had 9 bases not matched to a gene; V was cut back by 6 bases and J by 6 bases. The DNA for the CDR3 is TGTGCCAGCAGACACAGCGGACAGGGTCCCGGGGAGCTGTTTTTT. Residues: CASRHSGQGPGELFF.

This clonotype was seen only a few times. This rearrangement joins TRBV7-2 to TRBJ1-2; no reliable D call. This CDR3 is 16 amino acids long. V shed 2 bases and J shed 4 bases, with 17 bases lying between them. The germline V gene encodes CDR1 SGHTA and CDR2 FQGNSA. CDR3 sequence: CASSLQEARVLYGYTF. The CDR3 bases are TGTGCCAGCAGCTTACAGGAGGCGCGAGTTCTCTATGGCTACACCTTC.

The rearrangement uses TRBV10-1 and TRBJ2-5; maybe TRBD2 (7 bases). The germline CDR1 and CDR2 sequences are WNHNN and SYGVQD (reference sequence). The V and J ends lost 3 bases and 6 bases respectively, with 17 bases between them. CDR3 length: 15 amino acids. The CDR3 is CASSDGGGGPKTQYF. The DNA of the CDR3 is TGCGCCAGCAGTGACGGAGGGGGGGGTCCGAAGACCCAGTACTTC.

This clonotype was counted ten times or more. This chain connects TRBV29-1 to TRBJ1-2; TRBD1 is a possible D gene (6 bases). Per germline, CDR1 SQVTM and CDR2 ANQGSEA. The CDR3 has 14 amino acids. The CDR3 DNA is TGCACTAGCGTAGGGGGACCGAACTTCGATGGCTACACCTTC. Its translation is CTSVGGPNFDGYTF.

This clonotype was counted many times. The chain carries TRBV12-3 or TRBV12-4 and TRBJ2-5, with TRBD1 as a possible D gene (5 bases). Trimming took off 5 bases at V and 7 bases at J, with 8 bases between the two ends. CDR3 size: 11 residues. CDR3: CASSLQGTQYF. The DNA for the CDR3 is TGTGCCAGCAGTCTGCAGGGGACCCAGTACTTC.

The sample holds many counts of this clonotype. The rearrangement links TRBV9 to TRBJ2-1; 8 nucleotides line up with TRBD1. CDR3 length: 14 residues. Germline CDR1 reads SGDLS; CDR2 reads YYNGEE. V was pared by 1 base and J by 4 bases, with 1 base of the junction left unmatched. The CDR3 here is CASSVQGAYNEQFF. CDR3 nucleotide sequence: TGTGCCAGCAGCGTACAGGGGGCGTACAATGAGCAGTTCTTC.

The chain is built from TRBV2 and TRBJ2-4; D is perhaps TRBD1 (6 bases). CDR1 and CDR2 from the germline V gene are SNHLY and FYNNEI. Trimming cost V 9 bases and J 7 bases, with 19 bases left between them. This CDR3 has 14 amino acids. Here the CDR3 reads CAREGESDRNIQYF. CDR3 sequence (DNA): TGTGCCAGAGAGGGGGAATCGGATCGTAACATTCAGTACTTC.

This clonotype was found many times. This rearrangement joins TRBV27 to TRBJ2-1; D is tentatively TRBD1 or TRBD2 (5 bases each). The CDR3 runs to 16 residues. The V gene lost 4 bases and the J gene lost 7 bases, with 20 bases spanning the gap. Germline V lookup: CDR1 MNHEY, CDR2 SMNVEV (reference sequence). The CDR3 bases are TGTGCCAGCAGTTCAGACCCCGGGACCCCGGTGAATGAGCAGTTCTTC. It is translated as CASSSDPGTPVNEQFF.

The chain is built from TRBV7-7 and TRBJ2-2; perhaps D is TRBD1 or TRBD2 (7 bases each). Germline V CDR1 and CDR2: SSHAT, FNYEAQ (reference sequence). The V end was cut by 10 bases, the J end by 4 bases, with 28 bases between. The CDR3 has 18 residues. CDR3 sequence: CATTLPRAGGATTGELFF. In nucleotides, the CDR3 is TGTGCCACCACTCTTCCCCGAGCAGGGGGGGCCACCACCGGGGAGCTGTTTTTT.

The V call is TRBV7-2, the J call TRBJ2-1, with 8 bases matching TRBD2. Germline V gene sequence: CDR1 SGHTA, CDR2 FQGNSA. CDR3 length equals 15 residues. The J segment lost 10 bases and the V segment lost 5 bases, leaving 13 bases of the junction unmatched. CDR3: CASSPAGARPAEQFF. The CDR3 DNA reads TGTGCCAGCAGCCCAGCGGGGGCGCGTCCCGCGGAGCAGTTCTTC.

This clonotype is a singleton in its sample. It is likely a read error, because the conserved phenylalanine at the end of the CDR3 is missing. The rearrangement joins TRBV7-9 to TRBJ2-7; perhaps TRBD1 as D (6 bases). Trimming left V 2 bases short and J 1 base short, with 9 bases between. The CDR3 runs to 14 residues. Germline CDR1 and CDR2: SEHNR and FQNEAQ (reference sequence). The CDR3 loop reads CASSLRQESYEQYS. In DNA form, the CDR3 reads TGTGCCAGCAGCTTACGACAGGAGTCCTACGAGCAGTACTCC.

The rearrangement joins TRBV20-1 to TRBJ1-5; D perhaps matches TRBD1 (6 bases). There are 12 residues in the CDR3. Trimming left V 3 bases short and J 9 bases short, with 12 bases between. Per germline, CDR1 DFQATT and CDR2 SNEGSKA (reference sequence). CDR3 loop: CSASGQGRPQHF. The CDR3 DNA sequence: TGCAGTGCTAGTGGGCAGGGGCGGCCCCAGCATTTT.

This chain links TRBV7-9 with TRBJ2-1; D tentatively fits TRBD1 or TRBD2 (5 bases each). The CDR3 consists of 16 residues. V was trimmed by 5 bases and J by 10 bases, leaving 24 bases between them. Germline CDR1 reads SEHNR; CDR2 reads FQNEAQ (reference sequence). CDR3 coding DNA: TGTGCCAGCAGCACCGAGACCCGTCGAGGGTCAGGGGAGCAGTTCTTC. This encodes CASSTETRRGSGEQFF.

A remark on this clonotype: The CDR3 ends on some other residue instead of the conserved phenylalanine or tryptophan, so this is likely a read error. V and J are TRBV5-6 and TRBJ1-1; D remains unclear. Between the trimmed V and J ends, which lost 2 bases and 1 base, there was a span of 6 bases. CDR1 is SGHDT, CDR2 YYEEEE, per germline. The CDR3 sequence is 13 residues long. As DNA, the CDR3 is TGTGCCAGCAGCTTCCCAGGGAACACTGAAGCTTTCTCT. Protein: CASSFPGNTEAFS.

On this clonotype: Being one base from a much bigger clone, this may be a read error. The conserved phenylalanine or tryptophan normally closing the CDR3 is absent here, so this likely arose from a read error. This rearrangement joins TRBV28 to TRBJ2-1; 7 positions match TRBD2. Germline CDR1 MDHEN, CDR2 SYDVKM. V gave up 2 bases and J gave up 1 base; unmatched junction bases: 8. The CDR3 contains 17 residues. This chain's CDR3 is CASSLAPRTRSYNEQFC. The CDR3 coding sequence is TGTGCCAGCAGTTTAGCCCCGCGGACTAGGTCCTACAATGAGCAGTTCTGC.

V usage is TRBV6-1 and J usage is TRBJ2-1; D may match TRBD1 or TRBD2 (5 bases each). V was trimmed by 8 bases and J by 3 bases, leaving 14 bases between them. CDR1 and CDR2 (germline): MNHNS, SASEGT. The CDR3 has 14 residues. This chain's CDR3 is CASGGRPNYNEQFF. The DNA of the CDR3 is TGTGCCAGCGGGGGACGTCCGAACTACAATGAGCAGTTCTTC.

There are many counts of this clonotype. The gene calls are TRBV11-3 and TRBJ2-1; D unclear. The length of the CDR3 is 15 residues. Germline-derived CDR1 and CDR2 are SGHNT and YENEEA. V gave up 1 base and J gave up 9 bases, with 16 bases separating them. For the CDR3, the DNA is TGTGCCAGCAGCTTAGCCCACGCAAGATCCAGTGAGCAGTTCTTC. Translation: CASSLAHARSSEQFF.

CDR3 residues: CASSDDSPPTDTQYF. The CDR3 region has the DNA TGTGCCAGCAGCGACGACAGTCCCCCGACAGATACGCAGTATTTT. The rearrangement uses TRBV6-1 and TRBJ2-3; TRBD1 might be the D (5 bases). Per germline, CDR1 MNHNS and CDR2 SASEGT. V shed 6 bases and J shed 3 bases, with 16 bases lying between them. This CDR3 spans 15 amino acids.

The CDR3 coding sequence is TGTGCCAGCAGTTTAGGGGCAAAACTGTTTTTT. Protein product: CASSLGAKLFF. The chain has TRBV12-3 or TRBV12-4 and TRBJ1-4; the D is unclear. V shed 1 base and J shed 10 bases, with 4 bases lying between them. The CDR3 extends over 11 amino acids.

This clonotype was seen ten or more times. The chain uses TRBV20-1 and TRBJ1-2; 10 bases match TRBD1. The CDR3 contains 14 residues. V gave up 3 bases and J gave up 4 bases; unmatched junction bases: 5. The germline gives CDR1 DFQATT, CDR2 SNEGSKA (reference sequence). The CDR3 protein is CSARDRGAFYGYTF. The CDR3 DNA reads TGCAGTGCTAGGGACAGGGGGGCCTTCTATGGCTACACCTTC.

This clonotype was recorded many times. The genes are TRBV29-1 and TRBJ2-5; no firm D call. This CDR3 contains 11 residues. V lost 6 bases and J 0 bases, leaving 5 bases between the germline ends. CDR1 is SQVTM and CDR2 is ANQGSEA in the germline V gene. In DNA form, the CDR3 reads TGCAGCGTAGCCAACCAAGAGACCCAGTACTTC. Translating it yields CSVANQETQYF.